The 26 T cell receptor beta chains listed next were all sequenced from one sample in a study of CD8 T cells in ankylosing spondylitis. TCRdb re-derived calls from the 5' RACE reads in MiXCR, one entry per CDR3 protein. The sample includes roughly 240,000 distinct CDR3 sequences, roughly 32% of them seen just once. The sequenced material came from blood, either unsorted or a sorted T cell fraction (not recorded which). These receptors all come from a male donor with ankylosing spondylitis or in good health (not recorded which).

This clonotype was recorded only once. The rearrangement joins TRBV20-1 to TRBJ2-5; TRBD2 is a possible D gene (6 bases). Per the germline V gene, CDR1 is DFQATT and CDR2 is SNEGSKA (reference sequence). Trimming took off 6 bases at V and 1 base at J, with 12 bases between the two ends. The CDR3 contains 13 residues. The CDR3 spells CSAVRDFQETQYF. The CDR3 coding sequence is TGCAGTGCCGTGAGGGACTTCCAAGAGACCCAGTACTTC.

The chain employs TRBV5-1 and TRBJ2-1; 7 bases are a match to TRBD1. CDR3 size: 16 residues. V was clipped by 4 bases and J by 4 bases; unmatched bases: 11. CDR1 is SGHRS, CDR2 YFSETQ, per germline. The CDR3 DNA follows: TGCGCCAGCAGCCCATATCCCGGGACAGAATACAATGAGCAGTTCTTC. Protein sequence: CASSPYPGTEYNEQFF.

J is TRBJ1-1 and V is TRBV7-2; the D is unclear. Trimming removed 7 bases from V and 4 bases from J, with 13 bases in between. This CDR3 has 13 amino acids. Per the germline V gene, CDR1 is SGHTA and CDR2 is FQGNSA. CDR3 amino acids: CASTPYSITEAFF. The CDR3 DNA reads as TGTGCCAGCACCCCCTATAGTATCACTGAAGCTTTCTTT.

This chain connects TRBV27 to TRBJ2-7; 9 bases are shared with TRBD1. The V segment lost 5 bases and the J segment 5 bases; nucleotides outside the gene matches: 7. The CDR3 spans 14 residues. CDR1 MNHEY and CDR2 SMNVEV come from the germline V gene (reference sequence). CDR3 residues: CASSVTGGANEQYF. CDR3 nucleotides: TGTGCCAGCAGTGTCACAGGGGGCGCGAACGAGCAGTACTTC.

This clonotype was seen just once. The rearrangement uses TRBV4-1 and TRBJ1-2; maybe TRBD1 (6 bases). Germline CDR1 MGHRA, CDR2 YSYEKL. Trimming stripped 2 bases from V and 2 bases from J, with 12 bases between. CDR3 length equals 15 residues. The CDR3 reads CASSQTMTGNYGYTF. The CDR3 coding sequence is TGCGCCAGCAGCCAAACTATGACAGGAAACTATGGCTACACCTTC.

This clonotype was observed a handful of times. This sequence joins TRBV10-3 and TRBJ1-1; the D is unclear. The V gene lost 10 bases and the J gene lost 8 bases, with 14 bases spanning the gap. The V gene's germline CDR1 is ENHRY and CDR2 SYGVKD. This CDR3 spans 11 amino acids. CDR3 loop: CATSLREEAFF. The CDR3 bases are TGTGCCACTAGTTTAAGGGAAGAAGCTTTCTTT.

V gene TRBV6-1 combines with J gene TRBJ2-7; D perhaps matches TRBD2 (5 bases). Per the germline V gene, CDR1 is MNHNS and CDR2 is SASEGT. Trimming left V 5 bases short and J 3 bases short, with 11 bases between. The CDR3 has 13 amino acids. CDR3 DNA sequence: TGTGCCAGCAGTATCGGGGTGTACTACGAGCAGTACTTC. It codes for CASSIGVYYEQYF.

This clonotype came up a few times. The chain employs TRBV6-5 and TRBJ2-7; D unresolved. The V and J ends lost 7 bases and 2 bases respectively, with 6 bases between them. CDR3 length equals 11 residues. Germline CDR1 and CDR2: MNHEY and SVGAGI. The CDR3 spells CASKAAYEQYF. The CDR3 DNA sequence: TGTGCCAGCAAGGCAGCCTACGAGCAGTACTTC.

The gene calls are TRBV5-1 and TRBJ2-2, with D possibly TRBD1 on 5 matching bases. Trimming shortened V by 0 bases and J by 1 base, and 13 bases separated the two germline ends. The CDR3 sequence is 17 residues long. Germline V gives CDR1 SGHRS, CDR2 YFSETQ. The CDR3 reads CASSLAVGAMNTGELFF. The CDR3 DNA is TGCGCCAGCAGCTTGGCCGTTGGGGCGATGAACACCGGGGAGCTGTTTTTT.

V and J are TRBV4-1 and TRBJ2-7; TRBD2 matches at 10 bases. The CDR3 spans 16 residues. Germline trimming cut 6 bases from V and 5 bases from J; bases unmatched to any gene: 13. Germline V gives CDR1 MGHRA, CDR2 YSYEKL. The CDR3 is CASRRLAGPPGNEQYF. The CDR3 DNA follows: TGCGCCAGCAGGAGACTAGCGGGTCCCCCGGGAAACGAGCAGTACTTC.

The V and J genes are TRBV10-3 and TRBJ2-5; 9 bases match TRBD1. J lost 2 bases, V lost 7 bases, and 5 bases had no gene match. Germline lookup yields CDR1 ENHRY and CDR2 SYGVKD. There are 14 residues in the CDR3. The CDR3: CAIKPGQGQETQYF. The CDR3 bases are TGTGCCATCAAACCGGGACAGGGACAAGAGACCCAGTACTTC.

V usage is TRBV18 and J usage is TRBJ1-6; no clear D. The CDR3 extends over 15 amino acids. Trimming left V 1 base short and J 9 bases short, with 13 bases between. The germline gives CDR1 KGHSH, CDR2 LQKENI. CDR3 protein: CASSPQPVGISPLHF. For the CDR3, the DNA is TGTGCCAGCTCACCACAACCCGTGGGGATTTCACCCCTCCACTTT.

This rearrangement joins TRBV4-1 to TRBJ1-2, with D tentatively TRBD1 (6 bases). This CDR3 comprises 14 residues. Germline values: CDR1 MGHRA, CDR2 YSYEKL. V was clipped by 4 bases and J by 3 bases, with 12 bases between them. CDR3 loop: CASSPGDSHYGYTF. CDR3 nucleotide sequence: TGCGCCAGCAGCCCAGGGGATTCCCACTATGGCTACACCTTC.

The chain recombines TRBV7-9 with TRBJ1-1, with 8 bases lining up with TRBD1. CDR3 size: 15 residues. V lost 1 base and J lost 10; bases outside the gene matches: 11. Germline V gene sequence: CDR1 SEHNR, CDR2 FQNEAQ (reference sequence). CDR3 DNA sequence: TGTGCCAGCAGCTTAGGAGGGACAGGAGCCGTAGGAGCTTTCTTT. It translates to CASSLGGTGAVGAFF.

The rearrangement joins TRBV7-6 to TRBJ2-2, with 12 bases lining up with TRBD2. CDR1 is SGHVS and CDR2 is FNYEAQ in the germline V gene. The CDR3 contains 16 residues. J gave up 3 bases and V 6 bases, and 5 bases lay outside the gene matches. CDR3 bases: TGTGCCAGCAGATTGACTAGCGGGGGATACACCGGGGAGCTGTTTTTT. This sequence encodes CASRLTSGGYTGELFF. Drawing the rest from reference TRBV7-6 and TRBJ2-2, the complete variable domain is GAGVSQSPRYKVTKRGQDVALRCDPISGHVSLYWYRQALGQGPEFLTYFNYEAQQDKSGLPNDRFSAERPEGSISTLTIQRTEQRDSAMYRCASRLTSGGYTGELFFGEGSRLTVL.

This chain uses TRBV12-3 or TRBV12-4 with TRBJ1-2; no clear D. The V and J ends lost 8 bases and 8 bases respectively, with 9 bases between them. The CDR3 spans 10 residues. The CDR3 nucleotides read TGTGCCAGCCTCCTAGGGGGCTACACCTTC. Encoded protein: CASLLGGYTF.

This clonotype was seen a handful of times. V usage is TRBV20-1 and J usage is TRBJ1-1; D may be TRBD1 (6 bases). The germline V and J ends were trimmed by 0 bases and 8 bases, with 16 bases remaining between them. CDR3 size: 14 residues. Germline V gene data show CDR1 as DFQATT and CDR2 as SNEGSKA (reference sequence). CDR3 residues: CSAREGGRGIEAFF. CDR3 DNA sequence: TGCAGTGCTAGAGAAGGGGGGCGAGGGATCGAAGCTTTCTTT.

This chain uses TRBV7-9 with TRBJ2-2; D ambiguous. Germline V CDR1 and CDR2: SEHNR, FQNEAQ (reference sequence). The V end was cut by 5 bases, the J end by 7 bases, with 14 bases between. The CDR3 length is 14 residues. CDR3: CASSNDAENGELFF. CDR3 sequence (DNA): TGTGCCAGCAGCAATGACGCAGAGAACGGGGAGCTGTTTTTT.

This clonotype was counted between two and nine times. The V call is TRBV5-5, the J call TRBJ2-5; no reliable D call. The germline gives CDR1 SGHKS, CDR2 YYEKEE (reference sequence). The CDR3 covers 16 residues. V was cut by 0 bases and J by 1 base, with 13 bases left in between. As DNA, the CDR3 is TGTGCCAGCAGCTTGGCTCTATTACAAGGCCAAGAGACCCAGTACTTC. This gives the protein CASSLALLQGQETQYF.

This clonotype came up once. The chain uses TRBV12-3 or TRBV12-4 and TRBJ1-4, with 7 bases that match TRBD1. Trimming took 7 bases from V and 8 from J; bases not matched to a gene: 7. This CDR3 comprises 13 residues. The CDR3 sequence is CASTLQGTEKLFF. CDR3 nucleotide sequence: TGTGCCAGCACCCTACAGGGGACGGAAAAACTGTTTTTT.

The chain couples TRBV20-1 to TRBJ2-7; D is unclear. Germline V lookup: CDR1 DFQATT, CDR2 SNEGSKA (reference sequence). Trimming left V 4 bases short and J 4 bases short, with 14 bases between. The CDR3 length is 13 residues. Here the CDR3 reads CSAISWAQYEQYF. The CDR3 DNA sequence: TGCAGTGCTATTAGCTGGGCGCAGTACGAGCAGTACTTC.

The count of this clonotype is one. The chain carries TRBV7-2 and TRBJ2-7; D possibly corresponds to TRBD2 (6 bases). V lost 5 bases to trimming and J lost 2 bases, with 13 bases between them. Germline V CDR1 and CDR2: SGHTA, FQGNSA. The length of the CDR3 is 14 residues. The CDR3 is CASSPGDFAYEQYF. The CDR3 coding sequence is TGTGCCAGCAGCCCCGGGGACTTCGCCTACGAGCAGTACTTC.

The rearrangement joins TRBV24-1 to TRBJ2-5; D could derive from TRBD1 or TRBD2 (5 bases each). The CDR3 has 15 amino acids. Trimming took off 3 bases at V and 6 bases at J, with 16 bases between the two ends. CDR1 is KGHDR, CDR2 SFDVKD, per germline. The CDR3 sequence is CATSDPGTRGQTQYF. In nucleotides, the CDR3 is TGTGCCACCAGTGATCCCGGGACCCGAGGGCAGACCCAGTACTTC.

The chain uses TRBV11-1 and TRBJ1-1; D gene uncertain. The CDR3 runs 12 residues. Trimming removed 4 bases from V and 5 bases from J, with 8 bases in between. The germline V gene has CDR1 SGHAT and CDR2 FQDESV (reference sequence). CDR3 coding DNA: TGTGCCAGCAGCTCAATGGGGACTGAAGCTTTCTTT. Residues: CASSSMGTEAFF.

This clonotype has only one observation. The junction does not match germline at one end; this may be a read error. The genes are TRBV7-2 and TRBJ2-2; 7 nucleotides line up with TRBD2. Germline V CDR1 and CDR2: SGHTA, FQGNSA. The CDR3 extends over 12 amino acids. CDR3 sequence (DNA): TGTGCCAGCGGAAGCGGGGCCGGAGAGCTGTTTTTT. As protein: CASGSGAGELFF.

The J gene is TRBJ1-2, the V gene TRBV20-1, with D perhaps TRBD1 (6 bases). The ends were cut back, 5 bases at V and 2 bases at J, with 18 bases in the middle. The CDR3 is 15 residues long. Germline V gene lookup returns CDR1 DFQATT and CDR2 SNEGSKA (reference sequence). This CDR3 reads CSADPPEGGNYGYTF. Written as DNA, the CDR3 is TGCAGTGCTGACCCCCCTGAGGGGGGAAACTATGGCTACACCTTC.